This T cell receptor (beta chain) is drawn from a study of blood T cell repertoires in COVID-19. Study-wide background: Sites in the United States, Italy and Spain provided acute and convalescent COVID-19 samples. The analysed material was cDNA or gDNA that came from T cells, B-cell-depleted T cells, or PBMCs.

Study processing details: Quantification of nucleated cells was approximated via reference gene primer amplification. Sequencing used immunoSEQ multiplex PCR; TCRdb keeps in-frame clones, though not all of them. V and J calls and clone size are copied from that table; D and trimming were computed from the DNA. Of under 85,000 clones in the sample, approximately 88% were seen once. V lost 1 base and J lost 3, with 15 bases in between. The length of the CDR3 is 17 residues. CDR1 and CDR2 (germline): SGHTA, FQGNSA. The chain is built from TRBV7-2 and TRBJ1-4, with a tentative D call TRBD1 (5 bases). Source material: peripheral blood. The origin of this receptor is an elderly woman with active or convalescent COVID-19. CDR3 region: CASSLESRTNPNEKLFF. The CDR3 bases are TGTGCCAGCAGCTTAGAATCCCGGACAAATCCTAATGAAAAACTGTTTTTT. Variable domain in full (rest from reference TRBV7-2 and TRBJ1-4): GAGVSQSPSNKVTEKGKDVELRCDPISGHTALYWYRQSLGQGLEFLIYFQGNSAPDKSGLPSDRFSAERTGGSVSTLTIQRTQQEDSAVYLCASSLESRTNPNEKLFFGSGTQLSVL.